This is a list of T cell receptor beta chains from one sample in a study of T cells in Graves' hyperthyroidism and ophthalmopathy. TCRdb recomputed calls from the multiplex PCR reads with MiXCR, one row per CDR3 protein. The sample contains some 300,000 distinct CDR3 sequences, less than 15% of which appear only once. Input material: blood. All receptors derive from a woman aged 25 to 39 with Graves' hyperthyroidism that later progressed to Graves' ophthalmopathy. The CDR3 runs from the conserved cysteine through the conserved F or W. A D gene is named only where the DNA matches it firmly. Not all rows give a size; the values are once, few, many and, for expanded clones, a class.

d_call,j_call,v_call,clone_size,cdr3_aa,cdr3_nt
-,TRBJ1-5,TRBV28,many,CASNLGGSNQPQHF,TGTGCCAGCAACCTGGGGGGGAGCAATCAGCCCCAGCATTTT
TRBD1,TRBJ1-5,TRBV27,-,CASSLQGASQPQHF,TGTGCCAGCAGTTTACAGGGGGCCAGTCAGCCCCAGCATTTT
-,TRBJ2-5,TRBV9,many,CASSVEATTVTQYF,TGTGCCAGCAGCGTAGAAGCAACCACTGTGACCCAGTACTTC
TRBD2,TRBJ2-7,TRBV25-1,-,CATSSGRYEQYF,TGTGCCACGTCTAGCGGGCGGTACGAGCAGTACTTC
TRBD1,TRBJ1-2,TRBV5-8,many,CASSPGDRSNYGYTF,TGTGCCAGCAGCCCCGGGGACAGGTCTAACTATGGCTACACCTTC
-,TRBJ2-7,TRBV5-1,many,CASSSRLSQGGLLEQYF,TGCGCCAGCAGCTCAAGACTCTCACAGGGAGGGTTACTCGAGCAGTACTTC
-,TRBJ1-5,TRBV7-2,few,CASSYTRDGNQPQHF,TGTGCCAGCAGCTATACCCGGGACGGCAATCAGCCCCAGCATTTT
-,TRBJ1-4,TRBV4-2,few,CASSQEFTSRTNEKLFF,TGTGCCAGCAGCCAAGAGTTCACTTCCCGGACTAATGAAAAACTGTTTTTT
-,TRBJ2-1,TRBV11-2,many,CASSREWTGDIQYNEQFF,TGTGCCAGCAGCCGGGAGTGGACAGGCGACATACAGTACAATGAGCAGTTCTTC
-,TRBJ2-3,TRBV7-3,many,CASSHDGYSTDTQYF,TGTGCCAGCAGCCACGATGGATACAGCACAGATACGCAGTATTTT
-,TRBJ2-7,TRBV7-9,many,CASSAADTYEQYF,TGTGCCAGCAGCGCGGCAGACACCTACGAGCAGTACTTC
TRBD1,TRBJ2-7,TRBV20-1,few,CSARTGSYEQYF,TGCAGTGCACGGACAGGGTCCTACGAGCAGTACTTC
TRBD2,TRBJ2-3,TRBV27,many,CASSWREEDTQYF,TGTGCCAGCAGTTGGCGGGAGGAAGATACGCAGTATTTT
TRBD2,TRBJ2-7,TRBV27,-,CASSLIAGGPDEQYF,TGTGCCAGCAGTTTAATAGCGGGAGGGCCTGACGAGCAGTACTTC
TRBD1,TRBJ1-2,TRBV30,many,CAFTKTGANPGGYTF,TGTGCCTTCACGAAGACAGGGGCAAATCCGGGTGGCTACACCTTC
-,TRBJ1-5,TRBV6-1,few,CASSEASGESQPQHF,TGTGCCAGCAGTGAAGCCTCGGGGGAGAGTCAGCCCCAGCATTTT
-,TRBJ1-4,TRBV30,few,CAWSATFEKLFF,TGTGCCTGGAGCGCTACCTTTGAAAAACTGTTTTTT
TRBD2,TRBJ2-7,TRBV3-1,many,CASSQEVLAGSNPYEQYF,TGTGCCAGCAGCCAAGAGGTGCTAGCGGGTTCCAACCCCTACGAGCAGTACTTC
-,TRBJ2-1,TRBV11-2,many,CASKLSRGLAVHNEQFF,TGTGCCAGCAAACTATCCCGTGGGCTTGCGGTTCACAATGAGCAGTTCTTC
TRBD1,TRBJ1-3,TRBV28,-,CASSAHRGGAGNTIYF,TGTGCCAGCAGTGCGCACAGGGGAGGGGCTGGAAACACCATATATTTT
-,TRBJ2-5,TRBV27,-,CANSLASKGRETQYF,TGTGCCAACAGCCTGGCATCGAAGGGGAGAGAGACCCAGTACTTC
-,TRBJ2-2,TRBV27,many,CAIPKARGNTGELFF,TGTGCCATACCTAAAGCGAGGGGTAACACCGGGGAGCTGTTTTTT
TRBD1,TRBJ2-1,TRBV29-1,many,CSVDSGQVMNEQFF,TGCAGCGTTGATTCGGGACAGGTCATGAATGAGCAGTTCTTC
TRBD1,TRBJ1-1,TRBV20-1,many,CSARRTGGAPEAFF,TGCAGTGCTAGGAGAACAGGGGGCGCCCCTGAAGCTTTCTTT